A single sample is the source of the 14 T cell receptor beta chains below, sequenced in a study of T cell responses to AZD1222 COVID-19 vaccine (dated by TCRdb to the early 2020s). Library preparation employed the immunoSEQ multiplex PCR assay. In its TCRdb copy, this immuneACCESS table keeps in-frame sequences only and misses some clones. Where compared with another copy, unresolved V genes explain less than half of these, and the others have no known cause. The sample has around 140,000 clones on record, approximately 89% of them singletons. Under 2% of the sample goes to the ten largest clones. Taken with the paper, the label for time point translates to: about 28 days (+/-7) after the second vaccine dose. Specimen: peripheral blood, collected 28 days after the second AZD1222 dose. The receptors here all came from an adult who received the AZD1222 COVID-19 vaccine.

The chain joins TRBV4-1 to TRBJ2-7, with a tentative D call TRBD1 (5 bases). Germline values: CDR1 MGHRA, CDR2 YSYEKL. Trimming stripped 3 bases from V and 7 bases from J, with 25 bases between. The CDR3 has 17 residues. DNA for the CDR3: TGCGCCAGCAGCCATCTCCCATCCAGGACCCGAAACAGGGAGCAGTACTTC. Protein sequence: CASSHLPSRTRNREQYF.

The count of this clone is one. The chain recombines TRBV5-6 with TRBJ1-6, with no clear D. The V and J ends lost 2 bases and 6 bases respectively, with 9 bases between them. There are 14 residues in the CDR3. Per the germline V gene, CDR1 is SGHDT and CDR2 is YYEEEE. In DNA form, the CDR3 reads TGTGCCAGCAGCTTACCGCCTAGTAATTCACCCCTCCACTTT. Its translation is CASSLPPSNSPLHF.

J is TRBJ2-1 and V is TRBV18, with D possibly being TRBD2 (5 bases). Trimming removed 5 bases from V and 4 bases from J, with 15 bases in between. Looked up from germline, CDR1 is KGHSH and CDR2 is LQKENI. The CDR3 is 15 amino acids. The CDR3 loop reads CASSYSERGYNEQFF. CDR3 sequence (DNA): TGTGCCAGCTCATACAGCGAACGGGGTTACAATGAGCAGTTCTTC. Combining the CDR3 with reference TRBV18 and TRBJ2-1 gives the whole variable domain NAGVMQNPRHLVRRRGQEARLRCSPMKGHSHVYWYRQLPEEGLKFMVYLQKENIIDESGMPKERFSAEFPKEGPSILRIQQVVRGDSAAYFCASSYSERGYNEQFFGPGTRLTVL.

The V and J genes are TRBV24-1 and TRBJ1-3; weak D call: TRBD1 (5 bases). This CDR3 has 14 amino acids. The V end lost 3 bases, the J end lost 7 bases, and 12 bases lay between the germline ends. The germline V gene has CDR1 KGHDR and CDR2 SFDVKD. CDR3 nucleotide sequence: TGTGCCACCAGTGATGGGACGGATTGGAACACCATATATTTT. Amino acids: CATSDGTDWNTIYF.

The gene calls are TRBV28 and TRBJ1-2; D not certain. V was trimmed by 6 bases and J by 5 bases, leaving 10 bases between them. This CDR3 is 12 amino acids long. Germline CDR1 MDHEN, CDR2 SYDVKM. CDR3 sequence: CASSPKGYGYTF. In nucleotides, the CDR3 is TGTGCCAGCAGCCCTAAAGGGTATGGCTACACCTTC.

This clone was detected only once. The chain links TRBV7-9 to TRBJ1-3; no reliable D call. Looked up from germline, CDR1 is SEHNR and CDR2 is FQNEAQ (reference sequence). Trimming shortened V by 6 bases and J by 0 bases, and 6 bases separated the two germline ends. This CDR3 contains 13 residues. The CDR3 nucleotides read TGTGCCAGCAGTACTAGCTCTGGAAACACCATATATTTT. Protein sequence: CASSTSSGNTIYF.

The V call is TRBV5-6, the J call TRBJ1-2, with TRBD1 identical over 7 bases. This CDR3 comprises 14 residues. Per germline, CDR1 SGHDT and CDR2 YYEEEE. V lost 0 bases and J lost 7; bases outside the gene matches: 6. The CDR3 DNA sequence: TGTGCCAGCAGCTTGGGCAGGGGGACTCGTGGCTACACCTTC. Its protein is CASSLGRGTRGYTF. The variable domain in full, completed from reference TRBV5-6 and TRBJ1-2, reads DAGVTQSPTHLIKTRGQQVTLRCSPKSGHDTVSWYQQALGQGPQFIFQYYEEEERQRGNFPDRFSGHQFPNYSSELNVNALLLGDSALYLCASSLGRGTRGYTFGSGTRLTVV.

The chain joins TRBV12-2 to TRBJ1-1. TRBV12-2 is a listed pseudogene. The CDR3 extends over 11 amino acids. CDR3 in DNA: TGTGCAAGTCGGAGGAACACTGAAGCTTTCTTT. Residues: CASRRNTEAFF.

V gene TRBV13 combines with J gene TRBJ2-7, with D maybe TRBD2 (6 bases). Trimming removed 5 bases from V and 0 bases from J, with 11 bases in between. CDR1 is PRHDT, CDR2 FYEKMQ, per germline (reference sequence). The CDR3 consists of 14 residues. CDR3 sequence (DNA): TGTGCCAGCAGCCCACCGGGAGACTCCTACGAGCAGTACTTC. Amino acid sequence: CASSPPGDSYEQYF.

This CDR3 is CASSFWGQEQFF. The CDR3 coding sequence is TGTGCCAGCAGTTTTTGGGGGCAGGAGCAGTTCTTC. The rearrangement uses TRBV28 and TRBJ2-1; D is perhaps TRBD1 (6 bases). The germline CDR1 and CDR2 sequences are MDHEN and SYDVKM. This CDR3 is 12 amino acids long. V lost 3 bases to trimming and J lost 10 bases, with 10 bases between them.

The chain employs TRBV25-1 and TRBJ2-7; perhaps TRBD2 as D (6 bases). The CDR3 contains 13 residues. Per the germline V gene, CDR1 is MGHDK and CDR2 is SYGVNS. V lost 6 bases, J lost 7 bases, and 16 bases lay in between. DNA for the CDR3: TGTGCCAGCAGCCCCATTGGAGGGGTTGAGCAGTACTTC. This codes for CASSPIGGVEQYF.

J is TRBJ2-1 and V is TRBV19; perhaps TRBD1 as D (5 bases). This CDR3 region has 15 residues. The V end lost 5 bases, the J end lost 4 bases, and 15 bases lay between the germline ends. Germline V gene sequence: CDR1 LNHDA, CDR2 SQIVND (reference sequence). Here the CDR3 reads CASSSGLHIYNEQFF. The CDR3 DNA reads TGTGCCAGTAGTTCAGGGTTACATATATACAATGAGCAGTTCTTC. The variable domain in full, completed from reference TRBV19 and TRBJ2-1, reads DGGITQSPKYLFRKEGQNVTLSCEQNLNHDAMYWYRQDPGQGLRLIYYSQIVNDFQKGDIAEGYSVSREKKESFPLTVTSAQKNPTAFYLCASSSGLHIYNEQFFGPGTRLTVL.

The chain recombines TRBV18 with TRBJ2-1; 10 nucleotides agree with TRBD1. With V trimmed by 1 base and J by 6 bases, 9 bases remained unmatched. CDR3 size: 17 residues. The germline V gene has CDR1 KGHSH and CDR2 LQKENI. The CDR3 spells CASSPRRDRGPANEQFF. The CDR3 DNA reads TGTGCCAGCTCACCACGTAGGGACAGGGGCCCCGCCAATGAGCAGTTCTTC. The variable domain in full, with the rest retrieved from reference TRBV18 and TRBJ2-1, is NAGVMQNPRHLVRRRGQEARLRCSPMKGHSHVYWYRQLPEEGLKFMVYLQKENIIDESGMPKERFSAEFPKEGPSILRIQQVVRGDSAAYFCASSPRRDRGPANEQFFGPGTRLTVL.

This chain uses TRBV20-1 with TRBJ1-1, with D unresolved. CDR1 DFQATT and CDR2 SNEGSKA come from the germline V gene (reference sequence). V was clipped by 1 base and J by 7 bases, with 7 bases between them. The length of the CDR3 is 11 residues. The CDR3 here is CSARVDREAFF. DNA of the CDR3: TGCAGTGCTAGAGTTGACCGTGAAGCTTTCTTT.